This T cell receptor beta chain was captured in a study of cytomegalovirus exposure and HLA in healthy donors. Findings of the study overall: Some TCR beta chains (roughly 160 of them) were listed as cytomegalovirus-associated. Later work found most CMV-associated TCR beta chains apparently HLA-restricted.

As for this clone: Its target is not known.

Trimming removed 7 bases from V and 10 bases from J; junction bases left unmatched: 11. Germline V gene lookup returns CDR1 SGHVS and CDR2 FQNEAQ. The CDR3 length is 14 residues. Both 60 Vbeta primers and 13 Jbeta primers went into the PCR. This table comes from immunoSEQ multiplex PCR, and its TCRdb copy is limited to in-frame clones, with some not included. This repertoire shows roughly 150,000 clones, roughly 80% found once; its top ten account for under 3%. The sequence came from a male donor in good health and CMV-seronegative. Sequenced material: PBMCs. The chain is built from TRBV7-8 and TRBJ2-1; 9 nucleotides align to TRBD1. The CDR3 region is CASTSGQGYREQFF. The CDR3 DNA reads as TGTGCCAGCACTTCCGGACAGGGGTATCGAGAGCAGTTCTTC.